This T cell receptor (beta chain) was identified in a study of T-cell memory formation after mild COVID-19. Whole-study results and caveats: Clones contracting across day 15 to 85 had a balanced CD4/CD8 profile; later expanding clones leaned CD4+. The finding that pre-infection memory included some responding clones suggested that cross-reactive memory joined.

Comments on this clonotype: As yet, its antigen is unknown.

V was shortened by 7 bases and J by 2 bases, with 24 bases between the two germline ends. The CDR3 is made up of 17 amino acids. The V gene's germline CDR1 is SNHLY and CDR2 FYNNEI. From 5'RACE with constant-segment primers came TCR alpha and TCR beta cDNA libraries that carried sample barcodes and UMIs. TCRdb recomputed calls from the 5' RACE reads with MiXCR, one row per CDR3 protein. The table lists about 440,000 distinct CDR3 sequences, around 20% of them singletons. The TCR was taken from an adult woman who had mild COVID-19 (a few samples of this study predate the infection). Cell type and time point are not known. The rearrangement uses TRBV2 and TRBJ2-7; perhaps D is TRBD1 or TRBD2 (5 bases each). The sequenced material came from PBMCs or a T cell subset sorted from them (not recorded which). In nucleotides, the CDR3 is TGTGCCAGCACAAAAGACTATACCGGGACCTCTACCTACGAGCAGTACTTC. Its protein product is CASTKDYTGTSTYEQYF.